This T cell receptor beta chain derives from a study of metastatic and nonmetastatic thyroid tumors. Each patient went into thyroid surgery without having received any treatment. With respect to this clone: This specimen includes other DNA sequences encoding the same CDR3.

The CDR3 totals 15 residues. Germline CDR1 reads SGHTA; CDR2 reads FQGTGA. The V gene end was trimmed by 4 bases and the J gene end by 12 bases; junction bases not matched to a gene: 15. TCRdb recomputed clones from the PCR reads via MiXCR. The sample lists approximately 84,000 clones, about 16% occurring once. The V call is TRBV7-3, the J call TRBJ2-3, with TRBD2 matching 8 bases. Sequencing was carried out using blood. This clonotype was obtained from a female donor with papillary thyroid cancer or a benign thyroid nodule (not recorded which). Some clones in this sample may be carry-over from other donors' samples. CDR3 in amino acids: CASSSTGGAGGAQYF. CDR3 DNA: TGTGCCAGCAGCTCCACCGGTGGGGCGGGGGGTGCACAGTATTTT.